A selection of T cell receptor beta chains follows, all from one sample in a study of beta chain features in type 1 diabetes. TCRdb's table, derived via immunoSEQ multiplex PCR, lists solely in-frame clones and lacks some. The sample records about 150,000 clones, about 9% being singletons. Sample: central memory CD4+ T cells from blood. The receptor set was obtained from a woman aged 30 to 39 with type 1 diabetes. The conserved cysteine and the conserved F or W are not part of the CDR3 here.

TRBJ1-5 TRBV29-1 SVLVGNSNQPQH
TRBJ1-5 TRBV19 ASSQGQAFNQPQH
TRBJ2-2 TRBV5-4 ASSLMERRTGELF
TRBJ1-1 TRBV28 ASSPATGNTEAF
TRBJ2-1 TRBV7-9 ASTLDRAYNEQF
TRBJ2-7 TRBV7-9 ASSLASYRGWEQY
TRBJ2-2 TRBV30 AWSVWEPGTGELF
TRBJ2-5 TRBV23-1 ASSPPGTSGSEHKETQY
TRBJ2-7 TRBV30 ASGVGYEQY
TRBJ1-1 TRBV30 ASSPASYQNTEAF
TRBJ2-3 TRBV6-5 ASGRGTGPTDTQY
TRBJ1-2 TRBV30 AWSVKAGDGYT
TRBJ2-1 TRBV5-1 ASSLRLAGNEQF
TRBJ1-2 TRBV4-1 ASSQYPGGVNYGYT
TRBJ1-1 TRBV29-1 SVRQVGTEAF
TRBJ2-5 TRBV15 ATSRDWAPKETQY
TRBJ1-2 TRBV18 ASSPSQGRGYGYT
TRBJ1-4 TRBV10-3 AISKATGAGEKLF
TRBJ2-1 TRBV2 ASSAYDEQF
TRBJ2-5 TRBV4-2 ASSHGQGALQTQY
TRBJ2-1 TRBV9 ASSRTGGHNEQF
TRBJ2-1 TRBV6-1 ASSDRGRVYGEQF
TRBJ2-2 TRBV5-4 ASSLAGNTGELF
TRBJ2-7 TRBV4-2 ASSQDRSGTLYEQY
TRBJ2-3 TRBV5-4 ASSFTSGGSDTQY
TRBJ1-1 TRBV14 ASSQDTAEAF
TRBJ2-5 TRBV28 ASSFGGAPETQY
TRBJ2-1 TRBV10-3 ATSNRDSSYNEQF
TRBJ2-5 TRBV4-2 ASSHGLADQETQY
TRBJ2-5 TRBV28 ASSPFVGGSSETQY
TRBJ1-5 TRBV6-6 ASSPGWGGSQPQH
TRBJ1-1 TRBV7-2 ASSLAGQGRSAF
TRBJ1-1 TRBV29-1 SVDRGGTGTNTEAF
TRBJ2-1 TRBV5-1 ASSLGLWAGAVNEQF
TRBJ2-2 TRBV2 ASADRVNTGELF
TRBJ2-2 TRBV19 ASSLDPGLTNTGELF
TRBJ1-2 TRBV15 ATSRDRGGPYT
TRBJ1-3 TRBV25-1 ASSPPQGGNTIY
TRBJ1-1 TRBV30 AWTLNTEAF
TRBJ2-5 TRBV7-9 ASSLTSPGKTQY
TRBJ2-3 TRBV2 ASSYTTDTQY
TRBJ2-1 TRBV25-1 ASKGTGLGAEQF
TRBJ1-2 TRBV10-3 AISEPLTNYGYT
TRBJ1-2 TRBV11-2 ASSPPMGQGAYGYT
TRBJ2-7 TRBV6-1 ASRENEQY
TRBJ2-1 TRBV11-2 ASSPRLAGGINEQF
TRBJ2-3 TRBV28 ASFADTQY
TRBJ1-2 TRBV2 ASSVSATWRGYT
TRBJ2-1 TRBV19 ASRPLTSGINEQF
TRBJ1-4 TRBV4-1 ASSQGLPENLF